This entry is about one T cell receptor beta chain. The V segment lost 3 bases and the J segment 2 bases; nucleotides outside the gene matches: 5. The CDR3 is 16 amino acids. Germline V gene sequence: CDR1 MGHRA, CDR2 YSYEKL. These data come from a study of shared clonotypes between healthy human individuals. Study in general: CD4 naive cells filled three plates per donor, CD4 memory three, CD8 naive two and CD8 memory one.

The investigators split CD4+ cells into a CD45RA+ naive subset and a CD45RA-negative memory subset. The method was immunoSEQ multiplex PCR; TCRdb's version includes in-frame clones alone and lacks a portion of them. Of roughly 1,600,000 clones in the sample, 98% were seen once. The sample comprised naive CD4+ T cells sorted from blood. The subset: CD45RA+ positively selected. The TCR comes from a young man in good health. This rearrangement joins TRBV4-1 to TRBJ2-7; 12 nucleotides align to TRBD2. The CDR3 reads CASSQALAGGTYEQYF. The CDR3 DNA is TGCGCCAGCAGCCAGGCACTAGCGGGAGGTACCTACGAGCAGTACTTC.